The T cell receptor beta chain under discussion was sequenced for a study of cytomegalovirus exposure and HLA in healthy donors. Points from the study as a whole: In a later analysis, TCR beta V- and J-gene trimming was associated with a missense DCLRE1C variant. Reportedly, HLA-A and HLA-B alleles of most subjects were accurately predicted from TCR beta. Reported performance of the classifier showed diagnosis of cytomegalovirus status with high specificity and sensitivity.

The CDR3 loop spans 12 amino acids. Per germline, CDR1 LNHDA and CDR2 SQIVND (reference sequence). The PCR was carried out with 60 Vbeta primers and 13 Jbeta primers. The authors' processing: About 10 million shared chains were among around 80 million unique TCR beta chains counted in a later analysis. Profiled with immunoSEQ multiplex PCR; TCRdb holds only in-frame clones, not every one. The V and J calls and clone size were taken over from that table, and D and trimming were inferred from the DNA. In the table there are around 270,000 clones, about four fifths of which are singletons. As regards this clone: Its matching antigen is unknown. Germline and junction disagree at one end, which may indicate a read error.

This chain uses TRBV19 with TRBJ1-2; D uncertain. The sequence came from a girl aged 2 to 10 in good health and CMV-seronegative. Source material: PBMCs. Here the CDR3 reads CASSPQRYDYTF. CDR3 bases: TGTGCCAGTAGTCCCCAGAGGTATGACTACACCTTC.